This T cell receptor beta chain emerged from a study of T cells in Graves' hyperthyroidism and ophthalmopathy. RNA transcripts yielded amplified TCR beta CDR3 regions. RT-PCR in the first round (using the HTBI primer set) targeted the TCR CDR3. TCRdb recomputed calls from the multiplex PCR reads with MiXCR, one row per CDR3 protein. The top ten hold less than 40% of the sample, which has nearly 750,000 distinct CDR3 sequences, approximately 36% seen once. From germline, CDR1 is SGDLS and CDR2 YYNGEE. Trimming removed 10 bases at V and 2 bases at J, with 15 bases between. This CDR3 is built from 14 residues. No progression to ophthalmopathy during 18 months of follow-up defined stable disease. The patients, who ranged from 18 to 65 in age, presented with newly diagnosed hyperthyroidism lasting under 2 months. Based on clinical symptoms, serum thyroxine and TRAb, thyroid ultrasound and orbital computed tomography, diagnoses were reached.

The chain uses TRBV9 and TRBJ2-2; no reliable D call. The TCR sequence derives from a woman aged 35 to 49 with Graves' hyperthyroidism. Sequencing was performed on blood. The CDR3 reads CAGSPFPNTGELFF. CDR3 in DNA: TGTGCCGGATCTCCGTTTCCAAACACCGGGGAGCTGTTTTTT. The full variable domain, completed using reference TRBV9 and TRBJ2-2, is DSGVTQTPKHLITATGQRVTLRCSPRSGDLSVYWYQQSLDQGLQFLIQYYNGEERAKGNILERFSAQQFPDLHSELNLSSLELGDSALYFCAGSPFPNTGELFFGEGSRLTVL.